This T cell receptor beta chain is from a study of shared clonotypes between healthy human individuals. This clone was observed once. Here immunoSEQ multiplex PCR was the method, and the copy in TCRdb shows in-frame clones only, minus some. The sample consists of millions of clones, more than 90% of them appearing once. V was clipped by 3 bases and J by 7 bases, with 13 bases between them. Germline-derived CDR1 and CDR2 are SGHAT and FQNNGV. The CDR3 loop spans 14 amino acids. The clonotype originates from a young man in good health. V is TRBV11-2 and J is TRBJ2-4; D is uncertain. Input material: naive CD4+ T cells sorted from blood. As to subset: CD45RA+ positively selected. The CDR3 bases are TGTGCCAGCAGCTTTTTAGAGGCGGTTAACATTCAGTACTTC. It translates to CASSFLEAVNIQYF.